These 23 T cell receptor beta chains were sequenced from one sample in a study of identical twins. One entry per CDR3 protein, called by TCRdb with MiXCR from the 5' RACE reads. The sample has 700,000 or so distinct CDR3 sequences, 21% seen once; the top ten hold roughly 4%. The same specimen was also included in a second study, on T cells expressing NK-cell markers.

The specimen sequenced was PBMCs. These receptors originate from a woman younger than 30 in good health.

This chain uses TRBV6-1 with TRBJ2-7; 7 bases agree with TRBD1. V shed 5 bases and J 7 bases; nucleotides not matched to a gene: 5. This CDR3 region has 12 residues. Germline V gene sequence: CDR1 MNHNS, CDR2 SASEGT. CDR3 amino acids: CASSITGEEQYF. CDR3 in DNA: TGTGCCAGCAGTATAACAGGGGAGGAGCAGTACTTC.

This clonotype showed up just a few times. V gene TRBV7-2 combines with J gene TRBJ2-7, with 8 bases lining up with TRBD2. CDR3 length equals 16 residues. Germline loops: CDR1 SGHTA, CDR2 FQGNSA. J gave up 4 bases and V 5 bases, and 13 bases lay outside the gene matches. The CDR3 loop reads CASSLIGLATGYEQYF. DNA of the CDR3: TGTGCCAGCAGCCTAATCGGACTAGCCACGGGTTACGAGCAGTACTTC.

This clonotype has just a few counts. The V call is TRBV7-8, the J call TRBJ2-3, with D perhaps TRBD1 (6 bases). The CDR3 contains 15 residues. The V gene lost 4 bases and the J gene lost 9 bases, with 20 bases spanning the gap. Germline CDR1 SGHVS, CDR2 FQNEAQ. The CDR3 coding sequence is TGTGCCAGCAGCTCTTTCCGACAGGCGTCGAGGACGCAGTATTTT. This translates into CASSSFRQASRTQYF.

The V and J genes are TRBV2 and TRBJ2-7; maybe TRBD1 (6 bases). CDR1 and CDR2 (germline): SNHLY, FYNNEI. This CDR3 is built from 14 residues. Trimming left V 6 bases short and J 4 bases short, with 16 bases between. For the CDR3, the DNA is TGTGCCAGCAGCGATAGGGGACACTCATACGAGCAGTACTTC. This encodes CASSDRGHSYEQYF.

This clonotype has a handful of counts. The chain combines TRBV20-1 with TRBJ2-2; 7 bases match TRBD2. Germline V gene lookup returns CDR1 DFQATT and CDR2 SNEGSKA (reference sequence). This CDR3 spans 17 amino acids. Trimming removed 2 bases from V and 2 bases from J; junction bases left unmatched: 11. CDR3 sequence reads: CSARSFLAEPNTGELFF. The CDR3 DNA follows: TGCAGTGCTAGATCTTTCCTAGCGGAACCTAACACCGGGGAGCTGTTTTTT.

J is TRBJ1-5 and V is TRBV3-1; unclear D gene. The CDR3 runs 14 residues. Trimming took 1 base from V and 9 from J, leaving 13 bases between them. Germline values: CDR1 LGHDT, CDR2 YNNKEL (reference sequence). CDR3 sequence (DNA): TGTGCCAGCAGCCAAGGCGTCAGCTCGCTGCCCCAGCATTTT. Translating it yields CASSQGVSSLPQHF.

The genes are TRBV2 and TRBJ2-7, with D unresolved. Per the germline V gene, CDR1 is SNHLY and CDR2 is FYNNEI. The CDR3 runs 11 residues. Trimming removed 8 bases at V and 3 bases at J, with 8 bases between. The CDR3 DNA reads TGTGCCAGCGTCGTTCGCTACGAGCAGTACTTC. Protein sequence: CASVVRYEQYF.

The CDR3 reads CASSPFGPPETQYF. Here the CDR3 DNA reads TGTGCCAGCAGCCCATTCGGGCCTCCAGAGACCCAGTACTTC. The chain uses TRBV7-3 and TRBJ2-5; D gene unclear. Trimming pared 5 bases from V and 4 bases from J, leaving 14 bases between. The CDR3 is made up of 14 amino acids. CDR1 is SGHTA and CDR2 is FQGTGA in the germline V gene.

The chain joins TRBV14 to TRBJ2-1; possible D gene TRBD2, 6 bases. Trimming cost V 4 bases and J 9 bases, with 13 bases left between them. Per germline, CDR1 SGHDN and CDR2 FVKESK. The CDR3 runs to 13 residues. The CDR3: CASSRQTRGEQFF. CDR3 sequence (DNA): TGTGCCAGCAGCCGACAAACGCGGGGTGAGCAGTTCTTC.

Ten or more counts support this clonotype. The chain is built from TRBV5-1 and TRBJ2-2; D might be TRBD1 (6 bases). V was cut by 0 bases and J by 4 bases, with 7 bases left in between. CDR1 SGHRS and CDR2 YFSETQ come from the germline V gene. The CDR3 contains 14 residues. CDR3 nucleotides: TGCGCCAGCAGCTTGGACAGGGCCACCGGGGAGCTGTTTTTT. Translation gives CASSLDRATGELFF.

Only a few counts were recorded for this clonotype. The V call is TRBV20-1, the J call TRBJ1-2; 7 nucleotides align to TRBD1. Losses at the gene ends were 6 bases for V and 3 bases for J; bases not matched to a gene: 4. This CDR3 contains 12 residues. Germline V gene lookup returns CDR1 DFQATT and CDR2 SNEGSKA (reference sequence). The CDR3 nucleotides read TGCAGTGCCTCGACAGGGCACTATGGCTACACCTTC. Residues: CSASTGHYGYTF.

The J gene is TRBJ2-6, the V gene TRBV7-9; D possibly matches TRBD1 or TRBD2 (5 bases each). CDR3 size: 15 residues. CDR1 and CDR2 (germline): SEHNR, FQNEAQ (reference sequence). The V gene lost 5 bases and the J gene lost 8 bases, with 16 bases spanning the gap. CDR3 region: CASSVTGARTNVLTF. The CDR3 nucleotides are TGTGCCAGCAGCGTGACCGGGGCCAGGACCAACGTCCTGACTTTC.

A few counts support this clonotype. The chain carries TRBV12-3 or TRBV12-4 and TRBJ2-5; 14 bases match TRBD2. The CDR3 contains 16 residues. V lost 6 bases and J lost 5; bases outside the gene matches: 8. As DNA, the CDR3 is TGTGCCAGCAGCCCGGGACTAGCGGGAGTAGGGGAGACCCAGTACTTC. Translating gives CASSPGLAGVGETQYF.

The sample holds many counts of this clonotype. The chain carries TRBV12-3 or TRBV12-4 and TRBJ1-4; unclear D gene. The CDR3 length is 11 residues. V gave up 5 bases and J gave up 10 bases, with 8 bases separating them. The CDR3 reads CASSNGRKLFF. For the CDR3, the DNA is TGTGCCAGCAGTAACGGCCGAAAACTGTTTTTT.

There are a few counts of this clonotype. This chain uses TRBV10-3 with TRBJ2-7, with 8 bases that match TRBD2. V lost 3 bases to trimming and J lost 1 base; unmatched junction nucleotides: 11. The CDR3 covers 17 residues. Germline CDR1 reads ENHRY; CDR2 reads SYGVKD. DNA for the CDR3: TGTGCCATCAGTGACCGACCTGGACTAGCTGATTCCTACGAGCAGTACTTC. It yields the protein CAISDRPGLADSYEQYF.

This clonotype has only a few counts. One end of the junction fails to match germline, which may point to a read error. The chain links TRBV20-1 to TRBJ2-1; 11 positions match TRBD1. Germline assignment: CDR1 DFQATT and CDR2 SNEGSKA (reference sequence). The CDR3 consists of 14 residues. This CDR3 reads CSAVRTGGANGQFF. For the CDR3, the DNA is TGCAGTGCTGTCCGGACAGGGGGCGCGAATGGGCAGTTCTTC.

This clonotype occurred a few times. This rearrangement joins TRBV11-2 to TRBJ2-1; D is unresolved. Trimming took 3 bases from V and 8 from J, leaving 14 bases between them. Germline loops: CDR1 SGHAT, CDR2 FQNNGV. The CDR3 covers 14 residues. CDR3 bases: TGTGCCAGCAGCTTTGCGATTCTCGGGCATGAGCAGTTCTTC. Its translation: CASSFAILGHEQFF.

The table lists this clonotype with many counts. The V call is TRBV20-1, the J call TRBJ2-7; 13 bases map to TRBD2. Germline CDR1 is DFQATT and CDR2 is SNEGSKA (reference sequence). The J segment lost 4 bases and the V segment lost 5 bases, leaving 5 bases of the junction unmatched. CDR3 length: 14 residues. The DNA for the CDR3 is TGCAGTGCTCACGGACTAGCGGGAGATTACGAGCAGTACTTC. Translating it yields CSAHGLAGDYEQYF.

This clonotype was counted at least ten times. The CDR3 loop reads CASSLTGSDTEAFF. The DNA of the CDR3 is TGTGCCAGCAGTTTGACAGGGTCGGACACTGAAGCTTTCTTT. J is TRBJ1-1 and V is TRBV12-3 or TRBV12-4, with 7 nucleotides matching TRBD1. This CDR3 contains 14 residues. Germline trimming cut 3 bases from V and 3 bases from J; bases unmatched to any gene: 4.

Note on this clonotype: One end of the junction fails to match germline, which may point to a read error. This chain joins TRBV27 and TRBJ1-5; D not resolved. From germline, CDR1 is MNHEY and CDR2 SMNVEV (reference sequence). The CDR3 extends over 12 amino acids. This CDR3 is CASSSRTTRGQF. The CDR3, as DNA: TGTGCCAGCAGTTCCCGGACGACAAGAGGGCAATTT.

This clonotype has a count of ten or more. The rearrangement links TRBV7-9 to TRBJ2-1; 9 nucleotides agree with TRBD1. The CDR3 has 12 amino acids. Per germline, CDR1 SEHNR and CDR2 FQNEAQ (reference sequence). The CDR3 here is CATQGAANEQFF. Written as DNA, the CDR3 is TGTGCAACACAGGGGGCAGCTAATGAGCAGTTCTTC.

V and J are TRBV12-3 or TRBV12-4 and TRBJ2-7; TRBD2 agrees at 7 bases. Trimming removed 6 bases from V and 2 bases from J; junction bases left unmatched: 4. CDR3 length: 13 amino acids. CDR3 sequence (DNA): TGTGCCAGCAGCCCAGCGGGGACCTACGAGCAGTACTTC. Protein sequence: CASSPAGTYEQYF.

The sample holds a few counts of this clonotype. The gene calls are TRBV10-3 and TRBJ2-1; 11 bases are shared with TRBD2. The V gene end was trimmed by 6 bases and the J gene end by 8 bases; junction bases not matched to a gene: 12. CDR1 and CDR2 (germline): ENHRY, SYGVKD. The CDR3 is 16 amino acids. In DNA form, the CDR3 reads TGTGCCATCAGCCCAATAGCGGGGGGGCCTATCGATGAGCAGTTCTTC. The encoded protein is CAISPIAGGPIDEQFF.